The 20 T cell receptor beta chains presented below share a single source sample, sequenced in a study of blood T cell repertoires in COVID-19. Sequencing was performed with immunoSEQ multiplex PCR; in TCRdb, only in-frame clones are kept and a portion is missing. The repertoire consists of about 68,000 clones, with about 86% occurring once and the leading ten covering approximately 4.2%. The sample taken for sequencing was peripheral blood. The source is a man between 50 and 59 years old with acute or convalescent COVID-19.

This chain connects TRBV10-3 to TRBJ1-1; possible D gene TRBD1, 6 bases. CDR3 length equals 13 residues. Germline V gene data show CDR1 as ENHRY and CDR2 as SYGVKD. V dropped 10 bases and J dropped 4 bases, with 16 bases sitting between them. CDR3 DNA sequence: TGTGCCACGAGAGACAGGATGGCCACTGAAGCTTTCTTT. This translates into CATRDRMATEAFF.

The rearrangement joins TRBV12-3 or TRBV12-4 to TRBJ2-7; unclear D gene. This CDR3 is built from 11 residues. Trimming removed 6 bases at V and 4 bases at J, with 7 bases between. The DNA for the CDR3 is TGTGCCAGCAGCTCGACTTACGAGCAGTACTTC. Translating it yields CASSSTYEQYF.

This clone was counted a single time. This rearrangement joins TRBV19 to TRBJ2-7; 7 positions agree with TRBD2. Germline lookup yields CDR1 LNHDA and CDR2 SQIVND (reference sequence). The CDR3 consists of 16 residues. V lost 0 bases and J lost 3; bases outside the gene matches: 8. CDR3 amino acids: CASSIDLGGIYYEQYF. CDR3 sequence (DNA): TGTGCCAGTAGTATAGATCTCGGGGGGATCTACTACGAGCAGTACTTC.

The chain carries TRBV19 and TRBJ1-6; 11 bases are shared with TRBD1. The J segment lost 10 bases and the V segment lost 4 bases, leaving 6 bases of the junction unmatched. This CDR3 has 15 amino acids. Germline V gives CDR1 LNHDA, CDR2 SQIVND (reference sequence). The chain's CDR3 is CASSTRDRGRSPLHF. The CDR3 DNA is TGTGCCAGTAGTACCCGGGACAGGGGGAGGTCACCCCTCCACTTT.

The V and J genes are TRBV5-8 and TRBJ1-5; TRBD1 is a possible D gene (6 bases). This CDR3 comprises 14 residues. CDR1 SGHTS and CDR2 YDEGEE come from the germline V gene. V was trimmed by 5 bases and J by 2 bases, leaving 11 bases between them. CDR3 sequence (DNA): TGTGCCAGCAGTCCAGCAGGGGGCAATCAGCCCCAGCATTTT. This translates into CASSPAGGNQPQHF.

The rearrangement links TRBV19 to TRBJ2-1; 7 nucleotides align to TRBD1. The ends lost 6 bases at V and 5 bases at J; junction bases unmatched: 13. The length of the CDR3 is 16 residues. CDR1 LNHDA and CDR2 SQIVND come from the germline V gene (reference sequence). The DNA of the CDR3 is TGTGCCAGTAGGCTACAGACAGGGCATGGTCACAATGAGCAGTTCTTC. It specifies CASRLQTGHGHNEQFF.

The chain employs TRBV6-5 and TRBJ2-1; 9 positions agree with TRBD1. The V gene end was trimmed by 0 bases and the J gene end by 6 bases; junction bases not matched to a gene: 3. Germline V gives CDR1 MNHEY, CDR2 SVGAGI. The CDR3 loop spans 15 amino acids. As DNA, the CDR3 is TGTGCCAGCAGTTACTCTCGGGACAGGGTCAATGAGCAGTTCTTC. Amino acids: CASSYSRDRVNEQFF.

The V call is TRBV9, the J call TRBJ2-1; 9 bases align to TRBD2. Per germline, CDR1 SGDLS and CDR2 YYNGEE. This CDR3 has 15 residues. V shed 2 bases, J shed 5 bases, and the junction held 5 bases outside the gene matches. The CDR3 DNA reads TGTGCCAGCAGCGTGAGTCTAGCGGGGCACAATGAGCAGTTCTTC. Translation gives CASSVSLAGHNEQFF.

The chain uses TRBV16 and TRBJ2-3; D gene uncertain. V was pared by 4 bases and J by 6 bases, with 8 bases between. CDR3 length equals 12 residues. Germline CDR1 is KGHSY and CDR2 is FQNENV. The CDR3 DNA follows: TGTGCCAGCAGCCCCCGTTCCGATACGCAGTATTTT. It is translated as CASSPRSDTQYF.

The CDR3 loop reads CASSSRQGWWDEKLFF. The CDR3 DNA sequence: TGTGCCAGCAGCTCTAGACAGGGTTGGTGGGATGAAAAACTGTTTTTT. The V and J genes are TRBV7-2 and TRBJ1-4; 7 nucleotides align to TRBD1. CDR1 and CDR2 (germline): SGHTA, FQGNSA. The junction had 11 bases not matched to a gene; V was cut back by 4 bases and J by 6 bases. The CDR3 spans 16 residues.

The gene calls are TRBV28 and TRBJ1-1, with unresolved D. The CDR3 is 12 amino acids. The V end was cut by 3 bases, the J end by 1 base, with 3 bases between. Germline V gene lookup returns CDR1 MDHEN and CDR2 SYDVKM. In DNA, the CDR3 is TGTGCCAGCAGTTTTAGGAACACTGAAGCTTTCTTT. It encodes CASSFRNTEAFF.

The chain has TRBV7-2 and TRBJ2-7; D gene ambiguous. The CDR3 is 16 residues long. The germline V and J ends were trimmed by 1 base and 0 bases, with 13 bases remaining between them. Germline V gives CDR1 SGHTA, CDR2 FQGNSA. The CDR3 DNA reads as TGTGCCAGCAGCTTAGTCGTCGTTGTCAGCTCCTACGAGCAGTACTTC. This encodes CASSLVVVVSSYEQYF.

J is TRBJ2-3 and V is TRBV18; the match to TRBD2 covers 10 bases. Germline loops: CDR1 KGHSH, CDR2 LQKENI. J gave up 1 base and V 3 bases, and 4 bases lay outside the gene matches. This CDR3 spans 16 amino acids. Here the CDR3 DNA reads TGTGCCAGCTCACCCGCTAGCGGGGGCGGCACAGATACGCAGTATTTT. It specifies CASSPASGGGTDTQYF. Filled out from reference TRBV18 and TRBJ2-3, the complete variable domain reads NAGVMQNPRHLVRRRGQEARLRCSPMKGHSHVYWYRQLPEEGLKFMVYLQKENIIDESGMPKERFSAEFPKEGPSILRIQQVVRGDSAAYFCASSPASGGGTDTQYFGPGTRLTVL.

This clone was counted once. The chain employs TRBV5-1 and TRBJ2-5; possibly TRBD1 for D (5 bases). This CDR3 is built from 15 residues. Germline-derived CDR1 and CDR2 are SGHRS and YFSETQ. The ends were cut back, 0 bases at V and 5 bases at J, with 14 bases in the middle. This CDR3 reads CASSLATAIGETQYF. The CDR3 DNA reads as TGCGCCAGCAGCTTGGCGACAGCAATCGGGGAGACCCAGTACTTC. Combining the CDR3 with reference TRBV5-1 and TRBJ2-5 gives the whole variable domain KAGVTQTPRYLIKTRGQQVTLSCSPISGHRSVSWYQQTPGQGLQFLFEYFSETQRNKGNFPGRFSGRQFSNSRSEMNVSTLELGDSALYLCASSLATAIGETQYFGPGTRLLVL.

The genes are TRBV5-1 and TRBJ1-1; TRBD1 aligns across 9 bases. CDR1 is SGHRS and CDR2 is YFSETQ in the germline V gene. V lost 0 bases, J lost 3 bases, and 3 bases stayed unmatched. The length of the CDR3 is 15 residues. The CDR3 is CASSLAGTGHTEAFF. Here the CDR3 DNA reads TGCGCCAGCAGCTTGGCCGGGACAGGGCACACTGAAGCTTTCTTT.

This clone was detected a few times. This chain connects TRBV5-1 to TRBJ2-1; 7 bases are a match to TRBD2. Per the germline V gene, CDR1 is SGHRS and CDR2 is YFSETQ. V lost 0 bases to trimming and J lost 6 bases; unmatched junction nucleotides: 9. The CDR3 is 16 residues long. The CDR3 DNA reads TGCGCCAGCAGCTTGGCCTCGGGACTAAGCCCCAATGAGCAGTTCTTC. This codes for CASSLASGLSPNEQFF.

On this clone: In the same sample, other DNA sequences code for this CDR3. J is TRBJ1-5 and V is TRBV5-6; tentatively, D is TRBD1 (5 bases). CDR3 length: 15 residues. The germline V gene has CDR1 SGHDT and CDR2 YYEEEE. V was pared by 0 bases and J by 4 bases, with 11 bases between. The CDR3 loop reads CASSLGQGPNQPQHF. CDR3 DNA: TGTGCCAGCAGCTTGGGGCAGGGCCCAAATCAGCCCCAGCATTTT.

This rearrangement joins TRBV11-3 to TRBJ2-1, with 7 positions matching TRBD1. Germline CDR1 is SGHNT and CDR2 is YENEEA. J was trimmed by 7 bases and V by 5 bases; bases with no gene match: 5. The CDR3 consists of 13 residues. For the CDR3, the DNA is TGTGCCAGCAGCCGGGACAGAATTAATGAGCAGTTCTTC. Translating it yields CASSRDRINEQFF.

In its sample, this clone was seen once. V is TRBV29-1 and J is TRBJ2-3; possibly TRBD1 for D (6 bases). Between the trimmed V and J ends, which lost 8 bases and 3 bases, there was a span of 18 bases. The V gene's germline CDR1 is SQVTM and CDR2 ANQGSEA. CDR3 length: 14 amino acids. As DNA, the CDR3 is TGCAGCACGACCACAGGGTTAGGGACAGATACGCAGTATTTT. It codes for CSTTTGLGTDTQYF.

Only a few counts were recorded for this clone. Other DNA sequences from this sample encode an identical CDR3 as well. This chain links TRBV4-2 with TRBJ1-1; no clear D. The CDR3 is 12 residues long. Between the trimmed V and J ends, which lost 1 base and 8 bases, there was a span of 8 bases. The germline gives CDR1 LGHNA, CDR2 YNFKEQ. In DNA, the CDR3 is TGTGCCAGCAGCCAAGGCTCGGGGGAAGCTTTCTTT. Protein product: CASSQGSGEAFF.